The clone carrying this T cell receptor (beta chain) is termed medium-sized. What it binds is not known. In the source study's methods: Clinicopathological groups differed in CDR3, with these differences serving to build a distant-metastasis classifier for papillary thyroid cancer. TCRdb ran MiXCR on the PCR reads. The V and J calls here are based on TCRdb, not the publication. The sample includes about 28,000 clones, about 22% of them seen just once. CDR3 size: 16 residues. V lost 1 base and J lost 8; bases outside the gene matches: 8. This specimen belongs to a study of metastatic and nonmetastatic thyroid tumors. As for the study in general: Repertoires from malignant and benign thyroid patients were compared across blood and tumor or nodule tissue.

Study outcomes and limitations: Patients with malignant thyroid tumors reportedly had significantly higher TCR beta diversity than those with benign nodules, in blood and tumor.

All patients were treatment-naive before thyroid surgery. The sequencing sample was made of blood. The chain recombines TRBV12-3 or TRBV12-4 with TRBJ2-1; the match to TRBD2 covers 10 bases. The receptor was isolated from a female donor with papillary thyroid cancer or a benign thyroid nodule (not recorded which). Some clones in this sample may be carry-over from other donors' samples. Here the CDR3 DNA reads TGTGCCAGCAGTTTAGGAAAGCCTAGCGGGAGCGATGAGCAGTTCTTC. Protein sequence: CASSLGKPSGSDEQFF.